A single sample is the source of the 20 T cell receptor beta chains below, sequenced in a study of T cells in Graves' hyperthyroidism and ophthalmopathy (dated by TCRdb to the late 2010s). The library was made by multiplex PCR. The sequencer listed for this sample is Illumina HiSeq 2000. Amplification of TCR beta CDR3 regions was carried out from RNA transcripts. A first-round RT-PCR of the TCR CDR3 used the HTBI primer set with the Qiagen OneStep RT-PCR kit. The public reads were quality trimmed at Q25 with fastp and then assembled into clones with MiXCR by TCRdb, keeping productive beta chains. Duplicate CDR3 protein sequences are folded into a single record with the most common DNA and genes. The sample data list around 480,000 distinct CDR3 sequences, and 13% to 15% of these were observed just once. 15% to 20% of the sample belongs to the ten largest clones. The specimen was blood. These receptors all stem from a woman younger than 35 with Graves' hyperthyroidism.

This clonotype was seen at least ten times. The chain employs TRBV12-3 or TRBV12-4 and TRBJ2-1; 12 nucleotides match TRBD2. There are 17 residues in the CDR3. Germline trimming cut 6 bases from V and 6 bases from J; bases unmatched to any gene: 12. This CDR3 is CASRTSGSWEFTNEQFF. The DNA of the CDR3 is TGTGCCAGCAGGACTAGCGGGAGCTGGGAGTTCACCAATGAGCAGTTCTTC.

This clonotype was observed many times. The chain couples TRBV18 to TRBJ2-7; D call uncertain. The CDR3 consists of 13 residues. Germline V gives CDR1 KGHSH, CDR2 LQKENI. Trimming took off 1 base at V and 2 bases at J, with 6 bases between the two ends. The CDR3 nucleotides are TGTGCCAGCTCACCACGATCGGCCTACGAGCAGTACGTC. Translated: CASSPRSAYEQYV.

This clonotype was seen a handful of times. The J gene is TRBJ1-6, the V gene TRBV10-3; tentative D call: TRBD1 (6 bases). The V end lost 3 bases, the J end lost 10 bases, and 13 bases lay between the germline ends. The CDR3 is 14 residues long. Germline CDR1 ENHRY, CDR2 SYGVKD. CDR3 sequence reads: CAISEGGRRSPLHF. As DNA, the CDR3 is TGTGCCATCAGTGAAGGGGGGCGGCGGTCACCCCTCCACTTT.

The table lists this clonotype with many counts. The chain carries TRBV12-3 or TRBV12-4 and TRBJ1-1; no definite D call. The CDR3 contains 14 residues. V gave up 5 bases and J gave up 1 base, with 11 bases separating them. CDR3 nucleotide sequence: TGTGCCAGCAGTCCCCGGGGTAGGAACACTGAAGCTTTCTTT. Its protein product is CASSPRGRNTEAFF.

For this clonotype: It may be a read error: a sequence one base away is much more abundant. The DNA for the CDR3 is TGTGCCAGCAGTGAGTCGGACGCGGCCACCGGGGAGCTGTTTTTT. Translating gives CASSESDAATGELFF. This rearrangement joins TRBV2 to TRBJ2-2; D not resolved. Germline V lookup: CDR1 SNHLY, CDR2 FYNNEI. The ends were cut back, 3 bases at V and 4 bases at J, with 12 bases in the middle. The CDR3 extends over 15 amino acids.

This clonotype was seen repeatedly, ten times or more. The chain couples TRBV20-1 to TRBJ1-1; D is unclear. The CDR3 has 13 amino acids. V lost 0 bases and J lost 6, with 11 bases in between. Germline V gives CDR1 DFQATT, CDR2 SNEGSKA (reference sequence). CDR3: CSARDGVDAEAFF. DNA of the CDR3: TGCAGTGCTAGAGACGGGGTGGATGCTGAAGCTTTCTTT.

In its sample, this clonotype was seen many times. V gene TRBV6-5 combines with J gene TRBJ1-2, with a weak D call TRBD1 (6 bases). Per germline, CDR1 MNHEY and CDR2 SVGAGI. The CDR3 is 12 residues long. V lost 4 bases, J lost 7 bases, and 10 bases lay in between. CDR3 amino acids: CASSSGAGGYTF. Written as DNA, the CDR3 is TGTGCCAGCAGTTCAGGGGCGGGTGGCTACACCTTC.

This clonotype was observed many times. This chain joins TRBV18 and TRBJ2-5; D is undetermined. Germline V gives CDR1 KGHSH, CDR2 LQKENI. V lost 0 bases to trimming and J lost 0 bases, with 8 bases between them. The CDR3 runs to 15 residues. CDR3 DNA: TGTGCCAGCTCACCACCTTCGGAGTACCAAGAGACCCAGTACTTC. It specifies CASSPPSEYQETQYF.

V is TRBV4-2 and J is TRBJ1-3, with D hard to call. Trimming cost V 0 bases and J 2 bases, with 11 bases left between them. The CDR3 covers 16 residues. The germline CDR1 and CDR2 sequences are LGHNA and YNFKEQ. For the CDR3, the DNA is TGTGCCAGCAGCCAAGATATATCTCGAACTGGAAACACCATATATTTT. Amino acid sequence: CASSQDISRTGNTIYF.

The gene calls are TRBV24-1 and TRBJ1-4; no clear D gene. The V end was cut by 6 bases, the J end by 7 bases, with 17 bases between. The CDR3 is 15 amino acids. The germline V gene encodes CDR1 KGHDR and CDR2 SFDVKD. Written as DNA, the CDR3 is TGTGCCACCAGTTCCGCGGAAGGGAAGAGTGAAAAACTGTTTTTT. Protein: CATSSAEGKSEKLFF.

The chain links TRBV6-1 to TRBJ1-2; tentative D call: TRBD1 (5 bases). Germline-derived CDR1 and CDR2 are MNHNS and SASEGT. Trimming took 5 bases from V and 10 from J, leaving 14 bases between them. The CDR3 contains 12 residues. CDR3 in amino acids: CASSIKGSVYTF. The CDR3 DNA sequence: TGTGCCAGCAGTATCAAGGGGAGTGTCTACACCTTC.

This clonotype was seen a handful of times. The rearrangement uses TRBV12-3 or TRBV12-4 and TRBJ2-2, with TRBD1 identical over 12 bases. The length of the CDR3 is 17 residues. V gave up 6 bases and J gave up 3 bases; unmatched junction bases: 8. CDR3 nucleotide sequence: TGTGCCAGCAGCCCACGGGACAGGGGGCGGCACACCGGGGAGCTGTTTTTT. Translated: CASSPRDRGRHTGELFF.

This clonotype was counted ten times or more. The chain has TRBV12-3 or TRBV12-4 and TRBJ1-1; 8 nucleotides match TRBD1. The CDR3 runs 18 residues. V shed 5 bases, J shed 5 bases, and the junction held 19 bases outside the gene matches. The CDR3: CASSPTRTGPGLETEAFF. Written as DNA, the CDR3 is TGTGCCAGCAGTCCAACTCGGACAGGGCCCGGCTTGGAGACTGAAGCTTTCTTT.

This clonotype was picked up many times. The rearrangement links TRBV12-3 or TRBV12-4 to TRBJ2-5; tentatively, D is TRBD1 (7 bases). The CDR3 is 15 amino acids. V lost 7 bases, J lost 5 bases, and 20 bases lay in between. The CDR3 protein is CASTGVGGMRETQYF. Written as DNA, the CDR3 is TGTGCCAGCACGGGGGTAGGGGGCATGCGGGAGACCCAGTACTTC.

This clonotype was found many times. CDR3 loop: CSASSFSPGLAGFDEQYF. For the CDR3, the DNA is TGCAGTGCTAGTTCGTTCTCACCGGGACTAGCGGGATTCGACGAGCAGTACTTC. The chain uses TRBV20-1 and TRBJ2-7; the match to TRBD2 covers 13 bases. After removal of 3 bases from V and 5 bases from J, the junction contained 16 bases not matched to a gene. Germline V gives CDR1 DFQATT, CDR2 SNEGSKA (reference sequence). The CDR3 totals 18 residues.

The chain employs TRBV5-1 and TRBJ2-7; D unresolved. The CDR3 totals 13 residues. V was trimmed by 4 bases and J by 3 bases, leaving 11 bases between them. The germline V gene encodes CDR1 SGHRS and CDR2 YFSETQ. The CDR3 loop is CASSLGYGYEQYV. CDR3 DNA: TGCGCCAGCAGCCTGGGGTATGGCTACGAGCAGTACGTC.

This chain's CDR3 is CASSQAGGGTETQYF. The CDR3 nucleotides read TGCGCCAGCAGCCAAGCGGGTGGCGGGACGGAGACCCAGTACTTC. The gene calls are TRBV4-1 and TRBJ2-5; a possible D gene is TRBD2 (6 bases). CDR1 MGHRA and CDR2 YSYEKL come from the germline V gene. CDR3 size: 15 residues. The V end lost 1 base, the J end lost 5 bases, and 14 bases lay between the germline ends.

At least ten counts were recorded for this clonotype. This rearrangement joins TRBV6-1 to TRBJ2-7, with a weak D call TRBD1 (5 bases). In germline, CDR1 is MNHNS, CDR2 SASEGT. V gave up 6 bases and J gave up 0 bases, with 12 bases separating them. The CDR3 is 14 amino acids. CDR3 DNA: TGTGCCAGCAGGCAGGGATTAAGCTCCTACGAGCAGTACTTC. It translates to CASRQGLSSYEQYF.

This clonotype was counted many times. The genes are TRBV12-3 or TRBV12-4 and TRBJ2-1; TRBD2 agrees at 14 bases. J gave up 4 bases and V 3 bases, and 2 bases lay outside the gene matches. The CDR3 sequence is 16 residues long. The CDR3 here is CASSFRTSGRYNEQFF. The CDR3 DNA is TGTGCCAGCAGTTTCCGGACTAGCGGGAGGTACAATGAGCAGTTCTTC.

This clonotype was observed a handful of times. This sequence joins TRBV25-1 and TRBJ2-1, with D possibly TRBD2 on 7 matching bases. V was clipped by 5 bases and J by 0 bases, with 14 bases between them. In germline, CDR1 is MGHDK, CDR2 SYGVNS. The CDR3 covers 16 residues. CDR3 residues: CASSPGGDNSYNEQFF. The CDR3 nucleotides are TGTGCCAGCAGTCCTGGGGGGGACAACTCCTACAATGAGCAGTTCTTC.